This T cell receptor (beta chain) is from a study of Graves' ophthalmopathy and Graves' hyperthyroidism (dated by TCRdb to the late 2010s). Describing the broader study: Peripheral blood was collected at initial diagnosis, before any treatment. A discovery set of about 99 patients (approximately 45 ophthalmopathy, 60 or so stable hyperthyroidism) was enrolled to explore V-J signatures distinguishing ophthalmopathy from hyperthyroidism. In total, around 130 blood samples were TCR-sequenced: 40 to 45 ophthalmopathy, 80 or so hyperthyroidism and some 17 hyperthyroidism-to-ophthalmopathy patients. Following sampling, methimazole starting at 30 mg daily was administered to hyperthyroidism patients, and high-dose intravenous methylprednisolone was administered to ophthalmopathy patients. The study used signatures of the TCR beta repertoire to tell Graves' ophthalmopathy apart from Graves' hyperthyroidism and to predict which patients would progress to ophthalmopathy. T-cell repertoires of thyroid tissue and blood were compared in over 5 hyperthyroidism patients. The independent validation cohort included roughly 19 hyperthyroidism patients plus 17 patients who later progressed from hyperthyroidism to ophthalmopathy. The study at large found these results: In cross-validation, the 13-signature model distinguished ophthalmopathy from stable hyperthyroidism with approximately 90% sensitivity and just under 84% specificity, and in the test set the corresponding values were roughly 80% and 75%. In validation, the model predicted ophthalmopathy progression with about 64% sensitivity and 72.22% specificity; some twelve predicted patients were CT-confirmed with GO in a median of 6.5 months. No statistical method was used to set the sample size in advance, and the investigators knew which group each participant was assigned to. Among expanded thyroid clonotypes with frequency above 0.001, most also showed up in blood, which suggests that blood repertoires may reflect the thyroid immune response.

This clonotype was detected many times. It has no known antigen specificity. No qualities accompany the bases; no much larger clone lies one base away. Hyperthyroidism was considered stable if no progression to ophthalmopathy occurred within 18 months of follow-up. Hyperthyroidism patients were newly diagnosed, with disease duration under 2 months, and aged 18 to 65 years. Patients with other autoimmune diseases, uncontrolled infections, pregnancy or lactation were excluded. Diagnosis was based on clinical symptoms, serum thyroxine, TRAb, thyroid ultrasound and orbital computed tomography. Ficoll-Paque density gradient centrifugation was used to isolate PBMCs from 8 to 10 ml of fresh peripheral blood. Total RNA was extracted with Trizol reagent and quality-checked on an Agilent 2100 Bioanalyzer. The CDR3 goes from the cysteine to the phenylalanine over 14 residues. This entry keeps only the CDR3 DNA: 42 bases, framed from base 1. Clipping removes 5 bases from V and 1 base from J, with 5 as the unmatched junction base count. As encoded in the germline V gene, CDR1 is MNHEY while CDR2 is SVGAGI.

TCR beta CDR3 regions were amplified from RNA transcripts for repertoire sequencing. The first round of RT-PCR was done with HTBI primers and the Qiagen OneStep RT-PCR kit, and was followed by a second round of multiplex PCR, then size selection and purification. Libraries were sequenced on an Illumina HiSeq2000 using paired-end 100 bp reads. The study's processing was this. SOAPnuke was used to process the reads, throwing out any read that had adapters, had uncalled bases, had a mean Phred below 15, or lacked an exact constant-primer or identifier match. High-quality paired reads were merged with COPE v1.2.5. Clonotypes were defined as unique nucleotide sequences and were aligned to IMGT TRB V, D and J references using MiTCR v1.1. The analysis was limited to V-J combinations with a frequency above 0.0001, which together covered 99.2% of repertoires. A TCR clonal expansion and chaos score per V-J combination was defined as the ratio of F50 clonal expansion to chaos observed in the TCRdist matrix. Welch's t-statistics and random forest were used to reduce features to about 14 V-J combinations, which were fed into a naive Bayes classifier. Thyroid-blood repertoire similarity was quantified with the Morisita-Horn index. In TCRdb, the public reads were trimmed at Q25 with fastp and aligned with MiXCR, with productive beta chains retained. CDR3 protein duplicates are merged, each entry listing the most common genes and DNA. The V and J calls follow TCRdb's processing rather than the paper's. This sample has 24,000 or so distinct CDR3 sequences in its table, and around 50% of those were observed once. Approximately 6.7% of the sample comes from the top ten.

Sequencing used peripheral blood. The clonotype comes from an adult woman with stable Graves' hyperthyroidism. The V and J segments used are TRBV6-5 and TRBJ2-7; 7 bases in the junction line up with TRBD1. This receptor carries the CDR3 CASSRPGQSYEQYF. Read as DNA, the sequence is TGTGCCAGCAGTAGACCGGGACAGTCCTACGAGCAGTACTTC.